The next 5 T cell receptor beta chains were all read from a single sample in a study of beta chain features in type 1 diabetes. What was sequenced were expressed TCRB transcripts, since all of the isolated RNA had been reverse transcribed. Using immunoSEQ multiplex PCR, the repertoire was profiled, and TCRdb retains in-frame clones only, with some absent. The profile shows hundreds of thousands of clones, around 10% of them singletons. The sequencing input was naive CD4+ T cells from blood. These receptors were obtained from a woman aged 30 to 39 in good health.

This clone was found a few times. V gene TRBV6-6 combines with J gene TRBJ2-7, with a possible D match to TRBD2 (5 bases). Trimming stripped 5 bases from V and 0 bases from J, with 5 bases between. The CDR3 is made up of 12 amino acids. Germline assignment: CDR1 MNHNY and CDR2 SVGAGI (reference sequence). CDR3 loop: CASSGSSYEQYF. The CDR3 nucleotides read TGTGCCAGCAGTGGGAGCTCCTACGAGCAGTACTTC.

The chain has TRBV7-2 and TRBJ2-5; weak D call: TRBD1 (5 bases). V was clipped by 6 bases and J by 2 bases, with 16 bases between them. Germline V lookup: CDR1 SGHTA, CDR2 FQGNSA. The CDR3 extends over 15 amino acids. CDR3 sequence reads: CASSSVAGPQETQYF. CDR3 coding DNA: TGTGCCAGCAGTTCTGTGGCAGGGCCTCAAGAGACCCAGTACTTC.

The chain recombines TRBV6-4 with TRBJ1-2; TRBD1 matches at 10 bases. This CDR3 spans 16 amino acids. The trim removed 6 bases at V and 4 bases at J, leaving 11 bases unmatched. CDR1 is MRHNA, CDR2 SNTAGT, per germline. The CDR3 sequence is CASRREAGTGVYGYTF. The CDR3 nucleotides read TGTGCCAGCAGACGAGAAGCTGGGACAGGGGTCTATGGCTACACCTTC.

This chain uses TRBV5-4 with TRBJ1-2; D is unresolved. The V gene's germline CDR1 is SGHNT and CDR2 YYREEE (reference sequence). The CDR3 consists of 16 residues. V lost 6 bases to trimming and J lost 4 bases, with 22 bases between them. CDR3 bases: TGTGCCAGCAACAACCTCCCTGCAGGCGGGATCTATGGCTACACCTTC. Translation: CASNNLPAGGIYGYTF.

This clone was counted between two and nine times. The rearrangement links TRBV28 to TRBJ2-7; the match to TRBD1 covers 8 bases. The V gene's germline CDR1 is MDHEN and CDR2 SYDVKM. V shed 8 bases and J 2 bases; nucleotides not matched to a gene: 5. This CDR3 comprises 13 residues. The CDR3 sequence is CASAPGQAYEQYF. CDR3 bases: TGTGCCAGCGCTCCGGGACAGGCCTACGAGCAGTACTTC.